The rows below give T cell receptor beta chains drawn from one sample of a study of T cell repertoires in cytomegalovirus infection. These receptors lack a known antigen. TCRdb reanalysed the reads using MiXCR and keeps one entry per CDR3 protein. The sample lists about 900,000 distinct CDR3 sequences; approximately 31% were seen once. This material consisted of cultured CD8+ T cells from PBMCs, taken from culture after CMV antigen stimulation. The receptors were gathered from a human donor in good health (CMV status not recorded). Some clones in this sample may be carry-over from other donors' samples. Each CDR3 is given with its conserved first and last residue. A D gene is named only where the DNA matches it firmly. Clone sizes are given selectively: once, few, many, or a class where the clone is expanded.

CDR3aa	CDR3nt	j_gene	v_gene	abundance	d_gene	len
CASLAQGGLYNEQFF	TGTGCCAGCCTCGCACAGGGCGGGTTATACAATGAGCAGTTCTTC	TRBJ2-1	TRBV5-4	few	-	15
CASSQVGQNTGELFF	TGTGCCAGCAGCCAAGTAGGCCAAAACACCGGGGAGCTGTTTTTT	TRBJ2-2	TRBV4-2	many	-	15
CASSSDQQGSNQPQHF	TGTGCCAGCAGCTCTGACCAACAGGGGAGCAATCAGCCCCAGCATTTT	TRBJ1-5	TRBV7-9	few	TRBD1	16
CASSHPRGARTDTQYF	TGTGCCAGCAGCCACCCGCGGGGGGCCCGCACAGATACGCAGTATTTT	TRBJ2-3	TRBV7-8	few	TRBD2	16
CSATNRDRGETEAFF	TGCAGTGCAACAAACCGGGACAGGGGAGAAACTGAAGCTTTCTTT	TRBJ1-1	TRBV20-1	-	TRBD1	15
CASSQELAGGAYNEQFF	TGCGCCAGCAGCCAAGAGCTAGCGGGGGGGGCCTACAATGAGCAGTTCTTC	TRBJ2-1	TRBV4-3	-	TRBD2	17
CASSATGEPYNEQFF	TGTGCCAGCAGTGCTACGGGGGAACCCTACAATGAGCAGTTCTTC	TRBJ2-1	TRBV6-1	-	-	15
CASSLGTAPYGYTF	TGTGCCAGCAGCTTAGGGACAGCGCCCTATGGCTACACCTTC	TRBJ1-2	TRBV7-6	-	-	14
CASSLGPTVNTEAFF	TGTGCCAGCAGCCTCGGGCCAACAGTGAACACTGAAGCTTTCTTT	TRBJ1-1	TRBV6-1	-	-	15
CASSSDAPGTQYF	TGTGCCAGCAGCTCCGACGCACCAGGGACCCAGTACTTC	TRBJ2-5	TRBV5-6	-	-	13
CASSEDRAPPEAFF	TGCGCCAGCAGTGAGGACAGGGCTCCTCCTGAAGCTTTCTTT	TRBJ1-1	TRBV10-2	-	TRBD1	14
CASSRGLVNTGELFF	TGTGCCAGCAGCCGGGGACTAGTGAACACCGGGGAGCTGTTTTTT	TRBJ2-2	TRBV11-2	many	TRBD2	15
CASSLPTLRTGTYEQYF	TGTGCCAGCAGCTTACCCACCCTCCGGACAGGCACCTACGAGCAGTACTTC	TRBJ2-7	TRBV7-6	-	TRBD1	17
CASSQGWGQMNTEAFF	TGCGCCAGCAGCCAAGGATGGGGACAAATGAACACTGAAGCTTTCTTT	TRBJ1-1	TRBV4-3	-	-	16
CASNLQGAGNTIYF	TGTGCCAGCAACTTACAGGGGGCTGGAAACACCATATATTTT	TRBJ1-3	TRBV12-3/TRBV12-4	few	TRBD1	14
CASKKGGGSPLHF	TGTGCCAGCAAGAAAGGGGGGGGTTCACCCCTCCACTTT	TRBJ1-6	TRBV13	-	-	13
CSVGDLVYGYTF	TGCAGCGTTGGCGATCTTGTGTATGGCTACACCTTC	TRBJ1-2	TRBV29-1	-	-	12
CVSSPSSSGLYEQYF	TGTGTCAGCAGCCCAAGCTCTAGCGGGCTCTACGAGCAGTACTTC	TRBJ2-7	TRBV7-6	-	TRBD2	15
CASSSRTGGAGGELFF	TGTGCCAGCAGCTCCCGGACAGGGGGCGCCGGCGGGGAGCTGTTTTTT	TRBJ2-2	TRBV7-2	many	TRBD1	16
CASSYGFLDAEAFF	TGTGCCAGCAGTTACGGGTTTTTAGACGCTGAAGCTTTCTTT	TRBJ1-1	TRBV6-2/TRBV6-3	-	-	14
CASSYVASYEQYF	TGTGCCAGCAGTTACGTGGCTTCCTACGAGCAGTACTTC	TRBJ2-7	TRBV6-5	-	-	13
CASSQDRRGRDETQYF	TGTGCCAGCAGCCAAGATAGGCGGGGGCGGGATGAGACCCAGTACTTC	TRBJ2-5	TRBV3-1	-	-	16
CASSYGSGGEQFF	TGTGCCAGCAGTTACGGCAGCGGGGGTGAGCAGTTCTTC	TRBJ2-1	TRBV6-5	few	TRBD2	13
CASSPTGVLDYGYTF	TGTGCCAGCAGCCCCACAGGGGTGCTTGACTATGGCTACACCTTC	TRBJ1-2	TRBV6-6	many	TRBD1	15
CASSPVTTNTGELFF	TGTGCCAGCTCACCTGTCACAACGAACACCGGGGAGCTGTTTTTT	TRBJ2-2	TRBV18	-	-	15
CASSIRGQNTEAFF	TGTGCCAGTAGTATAAGGGGGCAGAACACTGAAGCTTTCTTT	TRBJ1-1	TRBV19	-	TRBD1	14
CASGETSTDTQYF	TGTGCCAGCGGGGAAACTAGCACAGATACGCAGTATTTT	TRBJ2-3	TRBV7-9	-	-	13
CASSLGSTELFF	TGTGCCAGCAGCTTAGGCTCGACCGAGCTGTTTTTT	TRBJ2-2	TRBV7-9	many	-	12
CASSFREKPYEQYF	TGTGCCAGCAGCTTCAGAGAAAAACCCTACGAGCAGTACTTC	TRBJ2-7	TRBV5-6	few	-	14
CASSLRDTWEETQYF	TGTGCCAGCAGCTTAAGGGACACCTGGGAAGAGACCCAGTACTTC	TRBJ2-5	TRBV7-6	-	-	15
CASSPDYNEQFF	TGTGCCAGCAGCCCGGACTACAATGAGCAGTTCTTC	TRBJ2-1	TRBV19	many	-	12
CASSLKDVYEQYF	TGTGCCAGCAGCTTGAAGGACGTCTACGAGCAGTACTTC	TRBJ2-7	TRBV5-5	-	-	13
CASSLRLAGASTDTQYF	TGTGCCAGCAGCTTACGACTAGCGGGGGCCTCCACAGATACGCAGTATTTT	TRBJ2-3	TRBV7-6	many	TRBD2	17
CASSHRVRTGTRTDTQYF	TGTGCCAGCAGCCATCGGGTTCGGACAGGGACACGCACAGATACGCAGTATTTT	TRBJ2-3	TRBV14	-	TRBD1	18
CSGASGGWADTQYF	TGCAGTGGGGCTAGCGGGGGCTGGGCAGATACGCAGTATTTT	TRBJ2-3	TRBV20-1	-	TRBD2	14